The clone carrying this T cell receptor (beta chain) was detected a few times. What it binds is unknown. The study recruited healthy Caucasian donors from Russia who were aged about 6 to 90. Peripheral blood, about 9.8 milliliters per donor, was collected. Using a J-beta primer mix together with a sample-barcoded 5' primer, a second PCR was run for roughly 7 to 11 cycles. TCRdb used MiXCR to reprocess the 5' RACE reads, holding one entry per CDR3 protein. The sample has some 800,000 distinct CDR3 sequences, more than 20% seen once. This entry is derived from a study of blood T cells in healthy people across ages. Study findings and constraints: Observed TCR beta diversity per million T cells went down as age went up. This fall followed a roughly linear course with age.

The germline V and J ends were trimmed by 2 bases and 7 bases, with 5 bases remaining between them. CDR1 and CDR2 (germline): DFQATT, SNEGSKA (reference sequence). CDR3 length: 11 residues. The data were also submitted as part of a second study, on T cells of mothers and their children. Per that paper: Slightly higher but non-significant overlap marked related mother-child pairs versus unrelated pairs.

The gene calls are TRBV20-1 and TRBJ1-4; no firm D call. The specimen was blood. The TCR sequence derives from a boy under 18 in good health. The CDR3, as DNA: TGCAGTGCTAGAATTGCTGAAAAACTGTTTTTT. It specifies CSARIAEKLFF.